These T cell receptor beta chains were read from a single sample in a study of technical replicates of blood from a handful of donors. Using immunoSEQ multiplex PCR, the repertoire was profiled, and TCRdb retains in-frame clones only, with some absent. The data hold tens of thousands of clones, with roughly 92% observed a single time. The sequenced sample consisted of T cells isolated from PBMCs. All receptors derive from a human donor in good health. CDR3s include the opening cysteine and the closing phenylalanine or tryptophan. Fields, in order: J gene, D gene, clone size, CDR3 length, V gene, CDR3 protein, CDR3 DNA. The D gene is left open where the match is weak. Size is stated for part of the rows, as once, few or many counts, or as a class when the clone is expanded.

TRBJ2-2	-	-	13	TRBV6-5	CASSKTGGRELFF	TGTGCCAGCAGTAAGACTGGGGGCCGGGAGCTGTTTTTT
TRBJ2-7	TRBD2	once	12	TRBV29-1	CSATSGTYEQYF	TGCAGCGCGACTAGCGGGACGTACGAGCAGTACTTC
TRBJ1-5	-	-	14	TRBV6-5	CASASGMGWQPQHF	TGTGCCAGCGCGTCAGGGATGGGTTGGCAGCCCCAGCATTTT
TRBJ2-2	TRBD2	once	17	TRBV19	CASSLHSGTLNTGELFF	TGTGCCAGTAGTCTCCATAGCGGGACTTTAAACACCGGGGAGCTGTTTTTT
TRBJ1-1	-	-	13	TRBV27	CASSFRDTPVAFF	TGTGCCAGCAGTTTCCGGGATACGCCAGTCGCTTTCTTT
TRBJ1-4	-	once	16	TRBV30	CAWSVMGGLTNEKLFF	TGTGCCTGGAGTGTTATGGGGGGACTTACTAATGAAAAACTGTTTTTT
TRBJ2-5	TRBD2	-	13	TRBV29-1	CSVAGGQQETQYF	TGCAGCGTAGCGGGAGGGCAGCAAGAGACCCAGTACTTC
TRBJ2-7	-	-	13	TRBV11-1	CASTSGPGDEQYF	TGTGCCAGCACTTCAGGGCCAGGGGATGAGCAGTACTTC
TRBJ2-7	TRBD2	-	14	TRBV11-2	CASSLAGTIYEQYF	TGTGCCAGCAGCTTAGCCGGGACTATCTACGAGCAGTACTTC
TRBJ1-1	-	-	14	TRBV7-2	CASSFLPGSTEAFF	TGTGCCAGCAGCTTCCTCCCGGGGAGCACTGAAGCTTTCTTT
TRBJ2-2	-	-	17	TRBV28	CASTPLTGTMNTGELFF	TGTGCCAGCACCCCGCTTACCGGGACAATGAACACCGGGGAGCTGTTTTTT
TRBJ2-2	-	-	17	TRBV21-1	CASSKGGLAGCTGELFF	TGTGCCAGCAGCAAAGGTGGACTAGCGGGATGCACCGGGGAGCTGTTTTTT
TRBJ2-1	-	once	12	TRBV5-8	CASSSQWNEQFF	TGTGCCAGCAGCTCACAGTGGAATGAGCAGTTCTTC
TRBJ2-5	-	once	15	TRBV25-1	CASSDSVEQGETQYF	TGTGCCAGCAGTGATTCGGTGGAGCAGGGAGAGACCCAGTACTTC
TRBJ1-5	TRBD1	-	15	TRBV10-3	CAISDTGGAGQPQHF	TGTGCCATCAGTGATACAGGGGGCGCAGGGCAGCCCCAGCATTTT
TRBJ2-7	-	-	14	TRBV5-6	CASRTGEFLDEQYF	TGTGCCAGCAGGACAGGAGAGTTTCTAGACGAGCAGTACTTC
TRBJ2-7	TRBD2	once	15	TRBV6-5	CASRVTHTSGRAQYF	TGTGCCAGCAGAGTTACTCACACTAGCGGGAGGGCGCAGTACTTC
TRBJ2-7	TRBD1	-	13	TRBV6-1	CASTQTGSHEQYF	TGTGCCAGCACCCAGACAGGGAGCCACGAGCAGTACTTC
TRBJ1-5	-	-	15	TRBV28	CASSLRIRGDQPQHF	TGTGCCAGCAGTTTAAGGATCAGGGGCGATCAGCCCCAGCATTTT
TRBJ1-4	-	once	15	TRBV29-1	CSVYTGWTMGEKLFF	TGCAGCGTTTATACAGGATGGACGATGGGTGAAAAACTGTTTTTT
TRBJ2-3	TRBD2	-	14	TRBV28	CASSPGLEPDTQYF	TGTGCCAGCAGTCCTGGACTAGAGCCAGATACGCAGTATTTT
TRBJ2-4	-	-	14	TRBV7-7	CASSLFSPESIQYF	TGTGCTAGCAGCTTGTTTAGCCCGGAGAGCATTCAGTACTTC
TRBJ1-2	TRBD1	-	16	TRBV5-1	CASSLGTGVYSLGYTF	TGCGCCAGCAGCCTCGGGACAGGGGTTTACTCTCTTGGCTACACCTTC
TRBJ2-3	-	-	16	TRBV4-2	CASSQDAGLKPDTQYF	TGTGCCAGCAGCCAAGATGCGGGACTGAAACCAGATACGCAGTATTTT
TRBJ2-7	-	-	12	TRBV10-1	CASSETSYEQYF	TGCGCCAGCAGTGAGACTAGCTACGAGCAGTACTTC
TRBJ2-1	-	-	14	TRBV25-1	CASSDFGAYNEQFF	TGTGCCAGCAGTGATTTTGGAGCCTACAATGAGCAGTTCTTC
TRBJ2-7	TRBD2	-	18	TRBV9	CASSPSFLSGLYSYEQYF	TGTGCCAGCAGTCCATCCTTTCTTAGCGGGTTATACTCCTACGAGCAGTACTTC
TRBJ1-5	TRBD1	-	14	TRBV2	CASREGQGDQPQHF	TGTGCCAGCAGGGAAGGACAGGGGGATCAGCCCCAGCATTTT
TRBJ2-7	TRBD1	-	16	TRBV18	CASSPLDRATPYEQYF	TGTGCCAGCTCACCCCTAGACAGGGCTACTCCCTACGAGCAGTACTTC